The next 27 T cell receptor beta chains were all read from a single sample in a study of blood T cell repertoires in COVID-19. The repertoire was sequenced with immunoSEQ multiplex PCR; TCRdb's copy has only in-frame clones and lacks some. The sample includes 130,000 to 150,000 clones, about 90% of them seen just once. The sequenced sample was peripheral blood. Receptors originate from a woman aged 50 to 60 with acute or convalescent COVID-19.

This chain joins TRBV12-3 or TRBV12-4 and TRBJ1-5; D remains ambiguous. Trimming pared 7 bases from V and 5 bases from J, leaving 12 bases between. The CDR3 spans 13 residues. CDR3 nucleotides: TGTGCCAGCAACCGAGGCGTGGATCAGCCCCAGCATTTT. Translation: CASNRGVDQPQHF.

The gene calls are TRBV4-2 and TRBJ1-2; D remains unclear. The V end was cut by 0 bases, the J end by 4 bases, with 12 bases between. The CDR3 sequence is 15 residues long. From germline, CDR1 is LGHNA and CDR2 YNFKEQ. CDR3 in amino acids: CASSQDKEAIYGYTF. In DNA, the CDR3 is TGTGCCAGCAGCCAAGATAAGGAGGCCATCTATGGCTACACCTTC.

J is TRBJ2-1 and V is TRBV4-2; 8 bases map to TRBD2. The CDR3 spans 14 residues. Unmatched junction bases numbered 3, after V lost 4 bases and J lost 4 bases. The germline gives CDR1 LGHNA, CDR2 YNFKEQ. CDR3 residues: CASSPGGEYNEQFF. In nucleotides, the CDR3 is TGTGCCAGCAGCCCGGGAGGGGAGTACAATGAGCAGTTCTTC.

The V gene is TRBV5-1, the J gene TRBJ1-3, with a weak D call TRBD1 (6 bases). The CDR3 length is 14 residues. V was pared by 4 bases and J by 1 base, with 9 bases between. From germline, CDR1 is SGHRS and CDR2 YFSETQ. The CDR3 reads CASSPQGSGNTIYF. CDR3 DNA: TGCGCCAGCAGCCCACAGGGTTCTGGAAACACCATATATTTT.

As DNA, the CDR3 is TGTGCCAGAGCGGGGAACGCGAACACCGGGGAGCTGTTTTTT. It specifies CARAGNANTGELFF. The chain combines TRBV7-9 with TRBJ2-2; 7 positions match TRBD2. The germline gives CDR1 SEHNR, CDR2 FQNEAQ (reference sequence). The CDR3 is 14 amino acids. Trimming took 9 bases from V and 0 from J; bases not matched to a gene: 4.

The chain is built from TRBV12-3 or TRBV12-4 and TRBJ2-5; D not resolved. The CDR3 has 13 amino acids. Trimming took 3 bases from V and 4 from J, leaving 9 bases between them. The CDR3 loop is CASSLIPRETQYF. DNA of the CDR3: TGTGCCAGCAGTTTGATCCCCAGAGAGACCCAGTACTTC.

V is TRBV5-4 and J is TRBJ2-1; possibly TRBD2 for D (6 bases). The CDR3 sequence is 17 residues long. Germline CDR1 and CDR2: SGHNT and YYREEE (reference sequence). With 4 bases removed from V and 2 bases from J, the gap between germline ends came to 19 bases. The CDR3 spells CASSQGQIAGTYNEQFF. For the CDR3, the DNA is TGTGCCAGCAGCCAAGGGCAAATTGCGGGAACCTACAATGAGCAGTTCTTC.

This rearrangement joins TRBV27 to TRBJ2-1; 7 bases are a match to TRBD1. This CDR3 comprises 15 residues. In germline, CDR1 is MNHEY, CDR2 SMNVEV (reference sequence). V lost 2 bases to trimming and J lost 0 bases; unmatched junction nucleotides: 1. The CDR3 DNA sequence: TGTGCCAGCAGTTTAGACAGGGTCTCCTACAATGAGCAGTTCTTC. This codes for CASSLDRVSYNEQFF.

This chain uses TRBV30 with TRBJ2-4, with D possibly being TRBD1 (6 bases). Germline CDR1 reads GTSNPN; CDR2 reads SVGIG (reference sequence). This CDR3 spans 11 amino acids. Trimming removed 4 bases from V and 9 bases from J, with 10 bases in between. The CDR3 protein is CAWTIGGIQYF. CDR3 coding DNA: TGTGCCTGGACCATAGGGGGCATTCAGTACTTC.

This clone was seen just once. This rearrangement joins TRBV5-1 to TRBJ2-1, with 10 bases that match TRBD2. The V gene end was trimmed by 5 bases and the J gene end by 0 bases; junction bases not matched to a gene: 2. The V gene's germline CDR1 is SGHRS and CDR2 YFSETQ. CDR3 length: 15 amino acids. CDR3 region: CASRPSGGSYNEQFF. In nucleotides, the CDR3 is TGCGCCAGCAGGCCTAGCGGGGGCTCCTACAATGAGCAGTTCTTC.

This clone was seen once. The chain couples TRBV12-5 to TRBJ2-3; 8 positions agree with TRBD1. V was clipped by 9 bases and J by 2 bases; unmatched bases: 4. Germline V gene data show CDR1 as LGHNT and CDR2 as FRNRAP. The CDR3 covers 13 residues. CDR3 nucleotides: TGTGCTAGCCGGGACAGGAACACAGATACGCAGTATTTT. Its protein product is CASRDRNTDTQYF.

The V call is TRBV19, the J call TRBJ1-2, with D unclear. CDR1 LNHDA and CDR2 SQIVND come from the germline V gene (reference sequence). The CDR3 loop spans 11 amino acids. Trimming took 8 bases from V and 3 from J, leaving 7 bases between them. The CDR3 reads CASREDYGYTF. The CDR3 bases are TGTGCCAGTCGAGAGGACTATGGCTACACCTTC.

The V and J genes are TRBV5-1 and TRBJ2-3, with 10 bases aligning to TRBD1. The CDR3 is made up of 17 amino acids. Per germline, CDR1 SGHRS and CDR2 YFSETQ. V trimming: 1 base; J trimming: 4 bases; junction bases outside the gene matches: 9. CDR3 amino acids: CASSLRGTGAFSDTQYF. The CDR3 DNA reads as TGCGCCAGCAGCTTGCGCGGGACAGGGGCTTTCTCAGATACGCAGTATTTT. The entire variable domain, with the rest obtained from reference TRBV5-1 and TRBJ2-3, is as follows: KAGVTQTPRYLIKTRGQQVTLSCSPISGHRSVSWYQQTPGQGLQFLFEYFSETQRNKGNFPGRFSGRQFSNSRSEMNVSTLELGDSALYLCASSLRGTGAFSDTQYFGPGTRLTVL.

CDR3 DNA: TGTGCCAGCAGCCCCGCCGGGACAGGGCCTGAAAAACTGTTTTTT. This encodes CASSPAGTGPEKLFF. The chain uses TRBV4-2 and TRBJ1-4; the match to TRBD1 covers 9 bases. V was pared by 4 bases and J by 7 bases, with 7 bases of the junction left unmatched. This CDR3 is 15 amino acids long. Per germline, CDR1 LGHNA and CDR2 YNFKEQ.

In its sample, this clone was seen once. This rearrangement joins TRBV5-1 to TRBJ1-5; 9 nucleotides agree with TRBD1. The CDR3 totals 15 residues. V was clipped by 0 bases and J by 4 bases; unmatched bases: 2. CDR1 and CDR2 (germline): SGHRS, YFSETQ. In nucleotides, the CDR3 is TGCGCCAGCAGCTTGGGGGGACAGGGAAATCAGCCCCAGCATTTT. Amino acid sequence: CASSLGGQGNQPQHF.

The chain is built from TRBV12-5 and TRBJ2-1; no reliable D call. V lost 2 bases to trimming and J lost 7 bases, with 12 bases between them. Per germline, CDR1 LGHNT and CDR2 FRNRAP. The CDR3 is 14 amino acids. CDR3 sequence (DNA): TGTGCTAGTGGTTTGTCTAACCAGGTAAATGAGCAGTTCTTC. This encodes CASGLSNQVNEQFF.

A single count supports this clone. V is TRBV7-9 and J is TRBJ1-4, with D maybe TRBD1 (6 bases). Deletions cut 4 bases from V and 8 bases from J, with 23 bases between. The CDR3 spans 17 residues. Germline CDR1 is SEHNR and CDR2 is FQNEAQ (reference sequence). CDR3 protein: CASSYTVPGRDNEKLFF. In nucleotides, the CDR3 is TGTGCCAGCAGCTACACGGTGCCCGGCAGGGACAACGAAAAACTGTTTTTT.

The rearrangement links TRBV19 to TRBJ2-7; 13 bases map to TRBD2. Germline lookup yields CDR1 LNHDA and CDR2 SQIVND (reference sequence). Unmatched junction bases numbered 6, after V lost 9 bases and J lost 4 bases. The CDR3 is 14 residues long. The CDR3 loop reads CASRTSGRAYEQYF. The CDR3 bases are TGTGCCAGCAGGACTAGCGGGAGAGCTTACGAGCAGTACTTC.

The genes are TRBV2 and TRBJ2-7; a weak D match, TRBD1 (6 bases). The CDR3 is 14 amino acids. CDR1 and CDR2 (germline): SNHLY, FYNNEI. Trimming took 4 bases from V and 6 from J, leaving 16 bases between them. The CDR3 sequence: CASSVRGSGSEQYF. The CDR3 bases are TGTGCCAGCAGTGTTAGGGGGAGTGGTAGCGAGCAGTACTTC.

The genes are TRBV5-6 and TRBJ2-7, with 11 nucleotides matching TRBD2. Germline V CDR1 and CDR2: SGHDT, YYEEEE. V gave up 3 bases and J gave up 7 bases; unmatched junction bases: 6. CDR3 length: 14 amino acids. CDR3 in amino acids: CASSSGTSGWEQYF. CDR3 nucleotide sequence: TGTGCCAGCAGCTCCGGGACTAGCGGATGGGAGCAGTACTTC.

The rearrangement uses TRBV27 and TRBJ1-6; TRBD1 aligns across 9 bases. After removal of 4 bases from V and 7 bases from J, the junction contained 2 bases not matched to a gene. CDR1 is MNHEY, CDR2 SMNVEV, per germline (reference sequence). The CDR3 contains 14 residues. As DNA, the CDR3 is TGTGCCAGCAGTTGGGGACAGGGAAATTCACCCCTCCACTTT. The encoded protein is CASSWGQGNSPLHF.

This rearrangement joins TRBV9 to TRBJ2-7; tentative D call: TRBD1 (6 bases). Trimming cost V 0 bases and J 5 bases, with 27 bases left between them. The germline gives CDR1 SGDLS, CDR2 YYNGEE. The CDR3 covers 19 residues. This CDR3 reads CASSVGARGHTSHFNEQYF. The CDR3 nucleotides are TGTGCCAGCAGCGTAGGTGCCCGGGGACACACTTCCCACTTCAACGAGCAGTACTTC.

This clone was picked up one time. V is TRBV18 and J is TRBJ1-2; D is ambiguous. V was trimmed by 1 base and J by 5 bases, leaving 11 bases between them. CDR3 length equals 14 residues. The V gene's germline CDR1 is KGHSH and CDR2 LQKENI. The CDR3 DNA sequence: TGTGCCAGCTCACCACAAGAGGTACTTTATGGCTACACCTTC. This codes for CASSPQEVLYGYTF.

The chain uses TRBV9 and TRBJ2-1; 10 bases are a match to TRBD1. The CDR3 length is 14 residues. Trimming cost V 6 bases and J 7 bases; bases outside gene matches: 7. The germline CDR1 and CDR2 sequences are SGDLS and YYNGEE. The CDR3 reads CASTPGQGINEQFF. CDR3 coding DNA: TGTGCCAGCACCCCGGGACAGGGGATAAATGAGCAGTTCTTC.

The chain couples TRBV20-1 to TRBJ2-7, with D possibly TRBD1 on 5 matching bases. Germline CDR1 is DFQATT and CDR2 is SNEGSKA (reference sequence). Trimming shortened V by 4 bases and J by 5 bases, and 9 bases separated the two germline ends. The CDR3 loop spans 11 amino acids. The CDR3 nucleotides are TGCAGTGCTACCTCAGGGCACGAGCAGTACTTC. This encodes CSATSGHEQYF.

The V and J genes are TRBV7-6 and TRBJ1-6; TRBD1 aligns across 8 bases. From germline, CDR1 is SGHVS and CDR2 FNYEAQ. V was pared by 5 bases and J by 7 bases, with 7 bases of the junction left unmatched. This CDR3 comprises 15 residues. CDR3 DNA: TGTGCCAGCAGCCAAGGACAGGGCGGGAATTCACCCCTCCACTTT. Its translation is CASSQGQGGNSPLHF.

The chain recombines TRBV4-1 with TRBJ1-5; D is possibly TRBD1 (5 bases). CDR3 length: 16 residues. The V gene lost 4 bases and the J gene lost 4 bases, with 17 bases spanning the gap. Per the germline V gene, CDR1 is MGHRA and CDR2 is YSYEKL. This chain's CDR3 is CASSPRQFLSNQPQHF. CDR3 DNA: TGCGCCAGCAGCCCGAGACAGTTCCTTAGTAATCAGCCCCAGCATTTT.